Below, 21 T cell receptor beta chains from the same sample are listed, as sequenced in a study of shared T cell receptors in the human thymus. Sequenced by immunoSEQ multiplex PCR; TCRdb stores in-frame clones only, minus some. This sample has hundreds of thousands of clones, with about 90% found just once. The same specimen was also included in a second study, on human thymus T cells.

The sample comprised thymocytes. The source of these receptors is a boy under two years old with a congenital heart defect.

V and J are TRBV19 and TRBJ1-2; possible D gene TRBD1, 6 bases. V dropped 4 bases and J dropped 6 bases, with 21 bases sitting between them. The CDR3 loop spans 16 amino acids. The germline V gene has CDR1 LNHDA and CDR2 SQIVND (reference sequence). CDR3: CASSTSRTGIGDGYTF. Written as DNA, the CDR3 is TGTGCCAGTAGTACTTCCAGAACAGGGATTGGGGATGGCTACACCTTC. Using reference TRBV19 and TRBJ1-2 for the parts outside the CDR3, the full variable domain is DGGITQSPKYLFRKEGQNVTLSCEQNLNHDAMYWYRQDPGQGLRLIYYSQIVNDFQKGDIAEGYSVSREKKESFPLTVTSAQKNPTAFYLCASSTSRTGIGDGYTFGSGTRLTVV.

The DNA for the CDR3 is TGTGCCATCAGCGCTACAGGGGACCTATCCTACGAGCAGTACTTC. As protein: CAISATGDLSYEQYF. The gene calls are TRBV10-3 and TRBJ2-7; 7 bases align to TRBD1. The V segment lost 6 bases and the J segment 1 base; nucleotides outside the gene matches: 9. CDR3 size: 15 residues. CDR1 is ENHRY and CDR2 is SYGVKD in the germline V gene.

This chain connects TRBV29-1 to TRBJ2-4; the D is unclear. V shed 4 bases and J shed 0 bases, with 19 bases lying between them. Germline assignment: CDR1 SQVTM and CDR2 ANQGSEA. This CDR3 is 17 amino acids long. CDR3 in amino acids: CSVVWAWAELAKNIQYF. CDR3 bases: TGCAGCGTTGTGTGGGCATGGGCTGAGCTAGCCAAAAACATTCAGTACTTC. The whole variable domain, filled in from reference TRBV29-1 and TRBJ2-4, reads SAVISQKPSRDICQRGTSLTIQCQVDSQVTMMFWYRQQPGQSLTLIATANQGSEATYESGFVIDKFPISRPNLTFSTLTVSNMSPEDSSIYLCSVVWAWAELAKNIQYFGAGTRLSVL.

The CDR3 protein is CASSPGTGDYNEQFF. CDR3 sequence (DNA): TGTGCCAGCAGCCCCGGGACAGGGGATTACAATGAGCAGTTCTTC. The chain is built from TRBV7-3 and TRBJ2-1; 10 bases line up with TRBD1. J was trimmed by 4 bases and V by 5 bases; bases with no gene match: 5. Germline V CDR1 and CDR2: SGHTA, FQGTGA. This CDR3 region has 15 residues.

V is TRBV28 and J is TRBJ2-1, with 11 bases fitting TRBD2. Germline V lookup: CDR1 MDHEN, CDR2 SYDVKM. The ends lost 8 bases at V and 6 bases at J; junction bases unmatched: 18. This CDR3 spans 18 amino acids. CDR3 DNA: TGTGCCAGCGAACGGGACAGCTATAGCGGGAGGGCGACCAATGAGCAGTTCTTC. Translation: CASERDSYSGRATNEQFF.

This sequence joins TRBV19 and TRBJ1-1, with D unclear. V gave up 4 bases and J gave up 0 bases, with 6 bases separating them. Germline V gene data show CDR1 as LNHDA and CDR2 as SQIVND (reference sequence). The CDR3 totals 13 residues. The CDR3 sequence: CASSTKMNTEAFF. CDR3 DNA sequence: TGTGCCAGTAGTACTAAAATGAACACTGAAGCTTTCTTT.

The chain carries TRBV4-1 and TRBJ2-1, with 10 bases identical to TRBD2. The CDR3 length is 15 residues. V was pared by 2 bases and J by 4 bases, with 2 bases of the junction left unmatched. Germline V gene sequence: CDR1 MGHRA, CDR2 YSYEKL. This CDR3 reads CASSQSAGGYNEQFF. In nucleotides, the CDR3 is TGCGCCAGCAGCCAATCAGCGGGAGGGTACAATGAGCAGTTCTTC.

Written as DNA, the CDR3 is TGTGCCAGCAGCTCCGGACAGGGCTATGGCTACACCTTC. This gives the protein CASSSGQGYGYTF. The V and J genes are TRBV2 and TRBJ1-2; 8 nucleotides match TRBD1. The CDR3 covers 13 residues. J was trimmed by 4 bases and V by 6 bases; bases with no gene match: 4. Germline V gives CDR1 SNHLY, CDR2 FYNNEI.

V gene TRBV6-5 combines with J gene TRBJ1-2; TRBD1 might be the D (6 bases). The CDR3 runs 15 residues. Deletions cut 6 bases from V and 4 bases from J, with 18 bases between. Germline V gene sequence: CDR1 MNHEY, CDR2 SVGAGI. CDR3 in DNA: TGTGCCAGCAGGTCTAAAACAGGGATGATCTATGGCTACACCTTC. This sequence encodes CASRSKTGMIYGYTF.

The genes are TRBV5-6 and TRBJ2-1; a weak D match, TRBD1 (6 bases). V dropped 1 base and J dropped 0 bases, with 14 bases sitting between them. The CDR3 totals 17 residues. From germline, CDR1 is SGHDT and CDR2 YYEEEE. The CDR3 loop reads CASSLPGRGRSYNEQFF. In DNA, the CDR3 is TGTGCCAGCAGCTTGCCCGGCAGGGGCCGCTCCTACAATGAGCAGTTCTTC.

The J gene is TRBJ2-1, the V gene TRBV28; perhaps TRBD2 as D (6 bases). Germline lookup yields CDR1 MDHEN and CDR2 SYDVKM. CDR3 length: 16 residues. The germline V and J ends were trimmed by 6 bases and 3 bases, with 18 bases remaining between them. Written as DNA, the CDR3 is TGTGCCAGCAGCCTCGTGCTCGGGGGAAACTACAATGAGCAGTTCTTC. This encodes CASSLVLGGNYNEQFF.

This chain links TRBV7-9 with TRBJ2-2; 9 nucleotides agree with TRBD1. Germline values: CDR1 SEHNR, CDR2 FQNEAQ (reference sequence). V lost 6 bases, J lost 5 bases, and 7 bases stayed unmatched. This CDR3 is 15 amino acids long. The CDR3 sequence: CASRTGTGLTGELFF. Written as DNA, the CDR3 is TGTGCCAGCAGGACCGGGACAGGGCTAACCGGGGAGCTGTTTTTT.

This clone has more than one count but fewer than ten. V is TRBV29-1 and J is TRBJ2-7; 9 positions match TRBD2. Per germline, CDR1 SQVTM and CDR2 ANQGSEA. This CDR3 region has 15 residues. V gave up 0 bases and J gave up 2 bases; unmatched junction bases: 5. This CDR3 reads CSVEDRTSGPYEQYF. CDR3 DNA: TGCAGCGTTGAAGATCGTACTAGCGGGCCCTACGAGCAGTACTTC.

This chain links TRBV7-9 with TRBJ1-2, with 11 bases fitting TRBD1. The CDR3 is 14 residues long. V shed 3 bases, J shed 7 bases, and the junction held 4 bases outside the gene matches. CDR1 SEHNR and CDR2 FQNEAQ come from the germline V gene (reference sequence). CDR3 amino acids: CASSFTGQGGGYTF. CDR3 DNA: TGTGCCAGCAGCTTCACGGGACAGGGGGGTGGCTACACCTTC.

The chain employs TRBV9 and TRBJ1-3; 7 nucleotides agree with TRBD1. Looked up from germline, CDR1 is SGDLS and CDR2 is YYNGEE. This CDR3 has 16 amino acids. Trimming removed 2 bases from V and 0 bases from J; junction bases left unmatched: 5. The CDR3 coding sequence is TGTGCCAGCAGCGTCCCCGCAGGGGGCTCTGGAAACACCATATATTTT. Translating it yields CASSVPAGGSGNTIYF.

The chain joins TRBV5-5 to TRBJ2-7; 9 bases align to TRBD1. Germline loops: CDR1 SGHKS, CDR2 YYEKEE (reference sequence). CDR3 length equals 16 residues. The trim removed 4 bases at V and 3 bases at J, leaving 11 bases unmatched. The CDR3 reads CASSGSDRGLVYEQYF. The CDR3 DNA sequence: TGTGCCAGCAGCGGATCGGACAGGGGATTAGTCTACGAGCAGTACTTC.

This chain uses TRBV5-6 with TRBJ1-5, with D possibly TRBD1 on 6 matching bases. V was trimmed by 0 bases and J by 5 bases, leaving 12 bases between them. Germline lookup yields CDR1 SGHDT and CDR2 YYEEEE. The CDR3 loop spans 15 amino acids. CDR3 coding DNA: TGTGCCAGCAGCTTGGCTCCGGCAGGGGATCAGCCCCAGCATTTT. Amino acids: CASSLAPAGDQPQHF.

This clone appeared once. The V gene is TRBV5-6, the J gene TRBJ2-7; 7 nucleotides line up with TRBD1. Trimming removed 7 bases from V and 2 bases from J; junction bases left unmatched: 6. This CDR3 spans 13 amino acids. Looked up from germline, CDR1 is SGHDT and CDR2 is YYEEEE. CDR3 nucleotide sequence: TGTGCCAGCGGGTGGACAGGAGCCTACGAGCAGTACTTC. Translated: CASGWTGAYEQYF.

The rearrangement links TRBV7-6 to TRBJ2-2; the D gene is possibly TRBD1 (8 bases). Germline assignment: CDR1 SGHVS and CDR2 FNYEAQ. The CDR3 is 17 amino acids. The V end lost 4 bases, the J end lost 2 bases, and 17 bases lay between the germline ends. CDR3 sequence: CASSSSGTGLNTGELFF. The DNA of the CDR3 is TGTGCCAGCAGCTCGAGCGGGACAGGACTAAACACCGGGGAGCTGTTTTTT.

The J gene is TRBJ2-1, the V gene TRBV11-2; 7 nucleotides agree with TRBD2. Trimming took 2 bases from V and 4 from J; bases not matched to a gene: 8. This CDR3 region has 16 residues. Germline assignment: CDR1 SGHAT and CDR2 FQNNGV. CDR3 residues: CASSLHSSGGYNEQFF. The CDR3 DNA reads as TGTGCCAGCAGCTTACACTCTAGCGGAGGGTACAATGAGCAGTTCTTC.

The CDR3 loop is CASSLPVVAGGQETQYF. In DNA form, the CDR3 reads TGTGCCAGCAGCCTCCCAGTGGTAGCGGGGGGTCAAGAGACCCAGTACTTC. The chain combines TRBV4-2 with TRBJ2-5; 10 bases match TRBD2. CDR3 length equals 17 residues. The V and J ends lost 4 bases and 2 bases, in that order; junction bases with no gene match: 10. Germline CDR1 and CDR2: LGHNA and YNFKEQ.